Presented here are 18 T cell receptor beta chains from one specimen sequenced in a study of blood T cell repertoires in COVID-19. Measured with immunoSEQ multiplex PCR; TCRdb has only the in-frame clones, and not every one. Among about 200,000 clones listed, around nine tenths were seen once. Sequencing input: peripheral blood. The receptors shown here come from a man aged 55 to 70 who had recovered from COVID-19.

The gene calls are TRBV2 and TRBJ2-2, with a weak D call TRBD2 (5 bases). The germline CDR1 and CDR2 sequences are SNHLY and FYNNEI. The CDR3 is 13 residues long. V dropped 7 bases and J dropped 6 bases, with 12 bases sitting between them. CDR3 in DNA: TGTGCCAGCAAGGAACAACTAGCCGGGGAGCTGTTTTTT. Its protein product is CASKEQLAGELFF.

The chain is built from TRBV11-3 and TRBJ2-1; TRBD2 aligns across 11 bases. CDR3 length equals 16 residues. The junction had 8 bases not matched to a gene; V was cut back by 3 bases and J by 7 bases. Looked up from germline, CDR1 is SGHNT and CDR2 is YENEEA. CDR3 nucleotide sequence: TGTGCCAGCAGCTTGGCTACTAGCGGGAGTAAAAATGAGCAGTTCTTC. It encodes CASSLATSGSKNEQFF.

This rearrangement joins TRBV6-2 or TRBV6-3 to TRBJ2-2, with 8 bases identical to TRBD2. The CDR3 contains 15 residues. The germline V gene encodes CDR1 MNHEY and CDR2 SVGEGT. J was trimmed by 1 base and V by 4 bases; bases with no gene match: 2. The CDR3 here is CASSFLAGNTGELFF. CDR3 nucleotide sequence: TGTGCCAGCAGTTTTCTAGCGGGGAACACCGGGGAGCTGTTTTTT.

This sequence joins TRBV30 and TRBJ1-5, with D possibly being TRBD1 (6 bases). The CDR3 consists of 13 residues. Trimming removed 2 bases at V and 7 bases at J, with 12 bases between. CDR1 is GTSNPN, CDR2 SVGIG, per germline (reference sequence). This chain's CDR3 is CAWSTGNGQPQHF. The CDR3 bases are TGTGCCTGGAGTACAGGGAACGGGCAGCCCCAGCATTTT.

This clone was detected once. The CDR3 loop is CASSLSAGETQYF. The CDR3 nucleotides are TGTGCCAGCAGCTTAAGTGCGGGGGAGACCCAGTACTTC. The rearrangement links TRBV7-9 to TRBJ2-5; TRBD2 is a possible D gene (6 bases). Germline CDR1 is SEHNR and CDR2 is FQNEAQ (reference sequence). CDR3 length: 13 residues. Trimming cost V 2 bases and J 5 bases, with 9 bases left between them.

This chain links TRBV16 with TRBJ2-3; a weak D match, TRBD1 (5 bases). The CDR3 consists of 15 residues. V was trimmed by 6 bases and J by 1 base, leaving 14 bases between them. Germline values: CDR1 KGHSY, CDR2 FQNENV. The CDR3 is CASRPRGLRTDTQYF. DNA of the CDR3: TGTGCCAGCAGACCTAGGGGATTACGCACAGATACGCAGTATTTT.

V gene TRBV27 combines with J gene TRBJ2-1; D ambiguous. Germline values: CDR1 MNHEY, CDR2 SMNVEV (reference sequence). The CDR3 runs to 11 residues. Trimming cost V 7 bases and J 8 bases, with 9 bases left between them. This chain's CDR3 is CASIREHEQFF. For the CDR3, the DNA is TGTGCCAGCATTCGCGAGCATGAGCAGTTCTTC.

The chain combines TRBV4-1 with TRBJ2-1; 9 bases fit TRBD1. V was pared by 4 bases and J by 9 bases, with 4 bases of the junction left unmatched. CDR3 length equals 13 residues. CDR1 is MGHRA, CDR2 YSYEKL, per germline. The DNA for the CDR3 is TGCGCCAGCAGCCCGGGACAGGGAGGTGAGCAGTTCTTC. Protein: CASSPGQGGEQFF.

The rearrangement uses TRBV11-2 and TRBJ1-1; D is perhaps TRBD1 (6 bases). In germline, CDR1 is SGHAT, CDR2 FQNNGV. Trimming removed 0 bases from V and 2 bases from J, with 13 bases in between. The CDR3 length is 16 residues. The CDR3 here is CASSLEWGRSNTEAFF. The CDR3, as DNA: TGTGCCAGCAGCTTAGAATGGGGGCGGTCAAACACTGAAGCTTTCTTT. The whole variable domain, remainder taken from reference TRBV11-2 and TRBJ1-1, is EAGVAQSPRYKIIEKRQSVAFWCNPISGHATLYWYQQILGQGPKLLIQFQNNGVVDDSQLPKDRFSAERLKGVDSTLKIQPAKLEDSAVYLCASSLEWGRSNTEAFFGQGTRLTVV.

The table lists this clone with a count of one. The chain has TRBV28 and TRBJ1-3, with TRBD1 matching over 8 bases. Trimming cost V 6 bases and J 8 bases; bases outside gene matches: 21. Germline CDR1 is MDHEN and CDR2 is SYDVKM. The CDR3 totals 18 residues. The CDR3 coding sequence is TGTGCCAGCAGCACCTTCCCGGGACAGGCCTACGAGAGGGACACCATATATTTT. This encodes CASSTFPGQAYERDTIYF.

The CDR3 loop reads CATSIEGPGKPVGYF. CDR3 DNA sequence: TGTGCCACCAGCATTGAAGGACCCGGGAAACCCGTGGGGTATTTT. The rearrangement joins TRBV15 to TRBJ1-3; no clear D gene. V lost 4 bases, J lost 16 bases, and 26 bases lay in between. Germline V CDR1 and CDR2: LNHNV, YYDKDF (reference sequence). The CDR3 sequence is 15 residues long.

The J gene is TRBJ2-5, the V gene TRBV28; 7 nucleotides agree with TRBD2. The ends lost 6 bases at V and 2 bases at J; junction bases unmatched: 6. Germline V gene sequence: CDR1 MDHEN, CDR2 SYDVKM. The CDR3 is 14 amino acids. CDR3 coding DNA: TGTGCCAGCAGATCCAGCGGGGTACAAGAGACCCAGTACTTC. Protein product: CASRSSGVQETQYF. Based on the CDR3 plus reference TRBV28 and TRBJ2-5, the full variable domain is DVKVTQSSRYLVKRTGEKVFLECVQDMDHENMFWYRQDPGLGLRLIYFSYDVKMKEKGDIPEGYSVSREKKERFSLILESASTNQTSMYLCASRSSGVQETQYFGPGTRLLVL.

The CDR3 is CASSLAGGNYGYTF. The CDR3 DNA reads as TGTGCCAGCAGCTTGGCAGGGGGCAACTATGGCTACACCTTC. V is TRBV7-2 and J is TRBJ1-2, with 8 nucleotides matching TRBD1. The CDR3 extends over 14 amino acids. CDR1 and CDR2 (germline): SGHTA, FQGNSA. Trimming cost V 3 bases and J 2 bases; bases outside gene matches: 2. The entire variable domain, with the rest obtained from reference TRBV7-2 and TRBJ1-2, is as follows: GAGVSQSPSNKVTEKGKDVELRCDPISGHTALYWYRQSLGQGLEFLIYFQGNSAPDKSGLPSDRFSAERTGGSVSTLTIQRTQQEDSAVYLCASSLAGGNYGYTFGSGTRLTVV.

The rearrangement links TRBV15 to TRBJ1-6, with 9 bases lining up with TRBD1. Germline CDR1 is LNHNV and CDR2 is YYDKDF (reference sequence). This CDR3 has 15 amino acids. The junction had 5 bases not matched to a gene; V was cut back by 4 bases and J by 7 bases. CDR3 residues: CATSIGDRANSPLHF. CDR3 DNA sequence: TGTGCCACCAGCATAGGGGACAGGGCAAATTCACCCCTCCACTTT. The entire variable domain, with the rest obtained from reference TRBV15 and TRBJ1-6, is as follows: DAMVIQNPRYQVTQFGKPVTLSCSQTLNHNVMYWYQQKSSQAPKLLFHYYDKDFNNEADTPDNFQSRRPNTSFCFLDIRSPGLGDTAMYLCATSIGDRANSPLHFGNGTRLTVT.

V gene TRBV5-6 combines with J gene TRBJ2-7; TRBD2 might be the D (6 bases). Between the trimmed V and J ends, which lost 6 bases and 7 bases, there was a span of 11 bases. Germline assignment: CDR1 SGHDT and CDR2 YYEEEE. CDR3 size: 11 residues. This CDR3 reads CASTLGGEQYF. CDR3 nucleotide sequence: TGTGCCAGCACCTTAGGAGGGGAGCAGTACTTC. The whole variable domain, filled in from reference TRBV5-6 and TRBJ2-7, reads DAGVTQSPTHLIKTRGQQVTLRCSPKSGHDTVSWYQQALGQGPQFIFQYYEEEERQRGNFPDRFSGHQFPNYSSELNVNALLLGDSALYLCASTLGGEQYFGPGTRLTVT.

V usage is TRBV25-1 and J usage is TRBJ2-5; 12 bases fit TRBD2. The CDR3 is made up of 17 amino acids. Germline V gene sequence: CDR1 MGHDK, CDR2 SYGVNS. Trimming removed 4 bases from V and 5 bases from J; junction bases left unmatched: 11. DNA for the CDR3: TGTGCCAGCAGTGCCCCTAGCGGGGGGGCCAACGGGGAGACCCAGTACTTC. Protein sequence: CASSAPSGGANGETQYF. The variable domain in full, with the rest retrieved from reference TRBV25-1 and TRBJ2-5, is EADIYQTPRYLVIGTGKKITLECSQTMGHDKMYWYQQDPGMELHLIHYSYGVNSTEKGDLSSESTVSRIRTEHFPLTLESARPSHTSQYLCASSAPSGGANGETQYFGPGTRLLVL.

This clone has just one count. The DNA of the CDR3 is TGCGCCAGCAGCTTGGTAGGGGCTGGGGCCAACGTCCTGACTTTC. As protein: CASSLVGAGANVLTF. The chain is built from TRBV5-1 and TRBJ2-6; D might be TRBD1 (5 bases). Trimming left V 0 bases short and J 2 bases short, with 6 bases between. The CDR3 has 15 residues. CDR1 SGHRS and CDR2 YFSETQ come from the germline V gene.

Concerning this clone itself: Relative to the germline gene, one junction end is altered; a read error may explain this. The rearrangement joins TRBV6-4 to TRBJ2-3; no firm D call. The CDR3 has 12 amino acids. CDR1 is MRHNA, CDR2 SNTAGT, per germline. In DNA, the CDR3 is TGTGCCAGCAGTGACCTCAACCGCGCGGTGGTCTTT. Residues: CASSDLNRAVVF.